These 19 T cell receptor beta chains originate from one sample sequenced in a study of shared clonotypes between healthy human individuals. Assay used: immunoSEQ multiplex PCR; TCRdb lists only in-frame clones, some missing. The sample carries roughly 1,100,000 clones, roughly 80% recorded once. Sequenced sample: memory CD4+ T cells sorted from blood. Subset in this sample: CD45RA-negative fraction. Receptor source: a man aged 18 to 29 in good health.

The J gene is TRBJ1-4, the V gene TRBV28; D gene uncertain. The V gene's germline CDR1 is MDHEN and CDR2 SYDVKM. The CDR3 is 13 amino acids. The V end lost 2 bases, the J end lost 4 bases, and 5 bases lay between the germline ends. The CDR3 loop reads CASSLGFNEKLFF. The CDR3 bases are TGTGCCAGCAGTTTAGGGTTTAATGAAAAACTGTTTTTT. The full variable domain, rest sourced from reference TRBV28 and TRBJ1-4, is DVKVTQSSRYLVKRTGEKVFLECVQDMDHENMFWYRQDPGLGLRLIYFSYDVKMKEKGDIPEGYSVSREKKERFSLILESASTNQTSMYLCASSLGFNEKLFFGSGTQLSVL.

This chain's CDR3 is CASSEARAFTEAFF. As DNA, the CDR3 is TGTGCCAGCAGTGAGGCCCGGGCGTTCACTGAAGCTTTCTTT. The chain carries TRBV2 and TRBJ1-1; D remains unclear. Germline V gene sequence: CDR1 SNHLY, CDR2 FYNNEI. The CDR3 runs to 14 residues. V lost 3 bases, J lost 4 bases, and 12 bases lay in between.

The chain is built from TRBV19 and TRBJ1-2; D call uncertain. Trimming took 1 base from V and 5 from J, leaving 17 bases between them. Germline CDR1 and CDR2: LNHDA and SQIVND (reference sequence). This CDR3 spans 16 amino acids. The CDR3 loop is CASSIGAGGSGYGYTF. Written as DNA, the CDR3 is TGTGCCAGTAGTATAGGAGCCGGAGGGAGCGGGTATGGCTACACCTTC.

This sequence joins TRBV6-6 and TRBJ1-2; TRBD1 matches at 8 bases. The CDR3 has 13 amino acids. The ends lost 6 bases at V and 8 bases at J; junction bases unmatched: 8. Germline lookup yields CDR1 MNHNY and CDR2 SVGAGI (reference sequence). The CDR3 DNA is TGTGCCAGCAGCTCTGGACAGGGCTCCGGCTACACCTTC. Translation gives CASSSGQGSGYTF.

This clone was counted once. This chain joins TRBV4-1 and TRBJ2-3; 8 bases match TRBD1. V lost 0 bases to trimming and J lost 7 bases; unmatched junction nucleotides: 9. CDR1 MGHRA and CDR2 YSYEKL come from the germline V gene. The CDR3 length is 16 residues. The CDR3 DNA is TGCGCCAGCAGCCAAGATCAGGGACAGGTGCCATATACGCAGTATTTT. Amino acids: CASSQDQGQVPYTQYF.

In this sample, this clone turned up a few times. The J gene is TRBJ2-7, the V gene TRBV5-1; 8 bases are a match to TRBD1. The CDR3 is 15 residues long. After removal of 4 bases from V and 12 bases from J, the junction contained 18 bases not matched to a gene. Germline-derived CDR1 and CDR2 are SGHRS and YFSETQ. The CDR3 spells CASSQNTGGLSSAYF. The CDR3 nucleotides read TGCGCCAGCAGCCAAAACACAGGGGGGTTATCCTCGGCGTACTTC.

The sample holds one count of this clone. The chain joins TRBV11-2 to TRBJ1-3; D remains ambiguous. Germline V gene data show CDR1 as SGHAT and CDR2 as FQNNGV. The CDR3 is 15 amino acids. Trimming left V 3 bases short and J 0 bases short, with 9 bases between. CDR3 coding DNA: TGTGCCAGCAGCTTCCTGACCATCTCTGGAAACACCATATATTTT. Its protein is CASSFLTISGNTIYF.

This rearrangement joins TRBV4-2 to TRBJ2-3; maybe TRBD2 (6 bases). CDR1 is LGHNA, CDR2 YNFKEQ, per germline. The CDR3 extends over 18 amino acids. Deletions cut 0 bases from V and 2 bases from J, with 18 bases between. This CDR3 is CASSQDGVRAGFTDTQYF. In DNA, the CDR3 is TGTGCCAGCAGCCAAGATGGGGTCCGCGCGGGGTTCACAGATACGCAGTATTTT.

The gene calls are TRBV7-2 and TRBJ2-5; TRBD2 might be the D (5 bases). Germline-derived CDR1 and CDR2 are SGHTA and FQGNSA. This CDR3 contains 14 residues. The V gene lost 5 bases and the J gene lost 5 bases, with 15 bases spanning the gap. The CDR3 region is CASSPGLRSETQYF. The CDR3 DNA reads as TGTGCCAGCAGCCCCGGACTGCGATCCGAGACCCAGTACTTC.

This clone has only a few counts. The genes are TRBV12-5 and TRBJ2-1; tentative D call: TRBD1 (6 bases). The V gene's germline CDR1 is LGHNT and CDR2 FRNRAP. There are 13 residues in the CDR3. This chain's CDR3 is CASNRDTYNEQFF. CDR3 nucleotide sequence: TGTGCCAGTAACCGGGACACTTACAATGAGCAGTTCTTC.

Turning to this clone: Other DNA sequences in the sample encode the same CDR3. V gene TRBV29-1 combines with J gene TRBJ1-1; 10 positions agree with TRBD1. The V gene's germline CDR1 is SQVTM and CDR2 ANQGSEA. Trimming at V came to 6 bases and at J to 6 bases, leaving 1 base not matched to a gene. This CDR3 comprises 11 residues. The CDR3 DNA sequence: TGCAGCGTCGGACAGGGGGCTGAAGCTTTCTTT. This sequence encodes CSVGQGAEAFF.

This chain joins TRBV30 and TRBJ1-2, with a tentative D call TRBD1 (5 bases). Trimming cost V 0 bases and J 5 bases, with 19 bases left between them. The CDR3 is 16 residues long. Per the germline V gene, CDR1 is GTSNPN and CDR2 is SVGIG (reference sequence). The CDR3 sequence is CAWSVLSASKGYGYTF. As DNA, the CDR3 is TGTGCCTGGAGTGTACTTTCGGCTTCCAAGGGGTATGGCTACACCTTC. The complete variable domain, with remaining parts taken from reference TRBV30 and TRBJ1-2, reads SQTIHQWPATLVQPVGSPLSLECTVEGTSNPNLYWYRQAAGRGLQLLFYSVGIGQISSEVPQNLSASRPQDRQFILSSKKLLLSDSGFYLCAWSVLSASKGYGYTFGSGTRLTVV.

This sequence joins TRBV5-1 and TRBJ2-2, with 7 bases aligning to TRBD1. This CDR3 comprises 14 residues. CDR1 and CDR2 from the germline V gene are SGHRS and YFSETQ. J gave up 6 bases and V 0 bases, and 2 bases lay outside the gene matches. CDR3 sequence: CASSLGQGSGELFF. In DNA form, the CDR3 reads TGCGCCAGCAGCTTGGGACAGGGATCCGGGGAGCTGTTTTTT. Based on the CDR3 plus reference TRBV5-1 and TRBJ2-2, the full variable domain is KAGVTQTPRYLIKTRGQQVTLSCSPISGHRSVSWYQQTPGQGLQFLFEYFSETQRNKGNFPGRFSGRQFSNSRSEMNVSTLELGDSALYLCASSLGQGSGELFFGEGSRLTVL.

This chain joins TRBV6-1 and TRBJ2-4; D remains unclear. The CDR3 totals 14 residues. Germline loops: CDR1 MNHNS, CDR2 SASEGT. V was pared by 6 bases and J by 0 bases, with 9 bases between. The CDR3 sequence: CASRNRLAKNIQYF. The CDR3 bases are TGTGCCAGCAGAAACAGATTAGCCAAAAACATTCAGTACTTC.

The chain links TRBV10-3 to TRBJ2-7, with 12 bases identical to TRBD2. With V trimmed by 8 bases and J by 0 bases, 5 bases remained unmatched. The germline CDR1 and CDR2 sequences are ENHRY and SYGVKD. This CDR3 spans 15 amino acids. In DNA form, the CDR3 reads TGTGCCATCCTCACTAGCGGGGGGTTCTCCTACGAGCAGTACTTC. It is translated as CAILTSGGFSYEQYF.

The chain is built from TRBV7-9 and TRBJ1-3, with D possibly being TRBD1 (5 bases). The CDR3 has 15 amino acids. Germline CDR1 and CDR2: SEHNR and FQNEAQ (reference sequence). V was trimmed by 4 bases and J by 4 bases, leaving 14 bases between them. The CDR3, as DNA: TGTGCCAGCAGCTCGGGGACGGCCTCGGGAAACACCATATATTTT. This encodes CASSSGTASGNTIYF.

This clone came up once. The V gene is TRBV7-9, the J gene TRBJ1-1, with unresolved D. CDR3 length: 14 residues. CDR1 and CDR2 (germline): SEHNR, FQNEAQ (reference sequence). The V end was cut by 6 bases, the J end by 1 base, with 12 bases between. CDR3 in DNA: TGTGCCAGCAGAAATAACCGACAGAACACTGAAGCTTTCTTT. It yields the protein CASRNNRQNTEAFF.

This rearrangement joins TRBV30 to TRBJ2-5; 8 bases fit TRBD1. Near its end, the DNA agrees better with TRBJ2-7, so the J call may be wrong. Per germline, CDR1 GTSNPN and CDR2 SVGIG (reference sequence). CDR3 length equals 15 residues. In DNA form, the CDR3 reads TGTGCGGTCCAATTTCGACAGGGGTCAGGTGGCGAGCAGTACTTC. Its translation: CAVQFRQGSGGEQYF.

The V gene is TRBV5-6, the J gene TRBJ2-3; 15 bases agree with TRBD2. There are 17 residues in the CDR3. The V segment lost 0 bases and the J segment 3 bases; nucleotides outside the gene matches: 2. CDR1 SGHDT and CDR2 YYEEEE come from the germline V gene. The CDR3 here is CASSLAGLAGGTDTQYF. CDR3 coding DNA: TGTGCCAGCAGCTTGGCCGGACTAGCGGGAGGGACAGATACGCAGTATTTT.